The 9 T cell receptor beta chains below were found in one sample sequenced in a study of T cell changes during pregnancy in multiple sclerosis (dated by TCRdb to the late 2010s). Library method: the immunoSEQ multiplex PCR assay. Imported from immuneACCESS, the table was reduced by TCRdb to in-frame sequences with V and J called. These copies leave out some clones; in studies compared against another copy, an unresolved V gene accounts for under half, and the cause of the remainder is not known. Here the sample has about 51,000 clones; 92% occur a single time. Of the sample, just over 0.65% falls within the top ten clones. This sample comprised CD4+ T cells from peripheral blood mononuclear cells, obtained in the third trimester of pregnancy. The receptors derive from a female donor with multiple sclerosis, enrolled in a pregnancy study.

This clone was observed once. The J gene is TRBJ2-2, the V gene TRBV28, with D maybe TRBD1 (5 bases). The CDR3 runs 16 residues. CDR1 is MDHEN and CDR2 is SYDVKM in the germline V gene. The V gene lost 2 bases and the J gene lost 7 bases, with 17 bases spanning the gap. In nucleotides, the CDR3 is TGTGCCAGCAGTTTACGTAAGGGGTCGTTCGTCGGGGAGCTGTTTTTT. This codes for CASSLRKGSFVGELFF.

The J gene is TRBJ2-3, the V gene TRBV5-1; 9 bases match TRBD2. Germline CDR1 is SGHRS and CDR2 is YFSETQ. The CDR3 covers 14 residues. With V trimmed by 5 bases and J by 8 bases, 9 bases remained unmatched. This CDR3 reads CASSSSGRKSTQYF. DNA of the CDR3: TGCGCCAGCAGTTCCAGCGGGAGGAAGTCTACGCAGTATTTT.

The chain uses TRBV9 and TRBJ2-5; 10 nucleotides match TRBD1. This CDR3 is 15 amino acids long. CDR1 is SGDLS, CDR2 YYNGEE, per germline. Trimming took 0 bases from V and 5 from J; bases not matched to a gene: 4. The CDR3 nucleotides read TGTGCCAGCAGCGTAGGACAGGGGGCTTCGGAGACCCAGTACTTC. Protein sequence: CASSVGQGASETQYF. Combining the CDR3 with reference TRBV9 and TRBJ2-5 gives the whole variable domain DSGVTQTPKHLITATGQRVTLRCSPRSGDLSVYWYQQSLDQGLQFLIQYYNGEERAKGNILERFSAQQFPDLHSELNLSSLELGDSALYFCASSVGQGASETQYFGPGTRLLVL.

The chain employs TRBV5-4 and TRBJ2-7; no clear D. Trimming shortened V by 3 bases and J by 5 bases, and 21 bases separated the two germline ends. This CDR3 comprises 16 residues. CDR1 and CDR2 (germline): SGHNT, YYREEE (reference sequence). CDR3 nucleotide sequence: TGTGCCAGCAGCTCTAAACTCCCCCACGTTGGAGACGAGCAGTACTTC. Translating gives CASSSKLPHVGDEQYF.

CDR3 nucleotides: TGCGCCAGCAGCCAAGGTTTAGGGAGCGGGAGGGCCGACGAGCAGTACTTC. Translated: CASSQGLGSGRADEQYF. The gene calls are TRBV4-1 and TRBJ2-7, with 10 positions matching TRBD2. CDR3 length: 17 amino acids. Trimming at V came to 1 base and at J to 5 bases, leaving 11 bases not matched to a gene. Germline-derived CDR1 and CDR2 are MGHRA and YSYEKL.

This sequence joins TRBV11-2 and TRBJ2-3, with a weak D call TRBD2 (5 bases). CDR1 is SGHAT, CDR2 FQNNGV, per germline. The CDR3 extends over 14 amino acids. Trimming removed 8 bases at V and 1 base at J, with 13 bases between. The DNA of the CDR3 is TGTGCCAGCTCCGCGGCGGGTGGCACAGATACGCAGTATTTT. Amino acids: CASSAAGGTDTQYF.

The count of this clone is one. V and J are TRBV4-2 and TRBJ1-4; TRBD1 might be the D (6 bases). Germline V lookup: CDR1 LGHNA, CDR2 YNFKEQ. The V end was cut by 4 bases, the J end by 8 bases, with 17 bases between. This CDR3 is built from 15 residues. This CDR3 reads CASSPGDTDEEKLFF. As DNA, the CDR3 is TGTGCCAGCAGCCCAGGGGACACCGACGAGGAAAAACTGTTTTTT.

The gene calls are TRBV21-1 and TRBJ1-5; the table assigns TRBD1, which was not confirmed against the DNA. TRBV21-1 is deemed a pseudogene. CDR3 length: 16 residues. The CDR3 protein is CASTQDHDSHNQPQHF. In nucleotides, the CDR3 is TGTGCCAGCACCCAAGACCACGACAGCCACAATCAGCCCCAGCATTTT.

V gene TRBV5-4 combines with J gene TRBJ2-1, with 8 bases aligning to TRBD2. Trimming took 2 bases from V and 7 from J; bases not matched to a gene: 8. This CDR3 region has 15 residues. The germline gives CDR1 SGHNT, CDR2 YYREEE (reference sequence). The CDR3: CASSFPGGRNNEQFF. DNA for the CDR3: TGTGCCAGCAGCTTTCCGGGCGGGAGGAATAATGAGCAGTTCTTC.